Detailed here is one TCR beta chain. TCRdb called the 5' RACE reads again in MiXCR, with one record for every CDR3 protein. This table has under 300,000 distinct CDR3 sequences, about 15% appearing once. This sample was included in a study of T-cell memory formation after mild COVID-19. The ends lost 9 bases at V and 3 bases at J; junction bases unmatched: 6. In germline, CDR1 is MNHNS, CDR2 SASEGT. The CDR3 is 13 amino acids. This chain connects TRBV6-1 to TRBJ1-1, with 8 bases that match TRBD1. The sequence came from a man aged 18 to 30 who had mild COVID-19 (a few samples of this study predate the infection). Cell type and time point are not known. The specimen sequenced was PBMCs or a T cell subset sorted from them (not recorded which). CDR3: CASNRGVDTEAFF. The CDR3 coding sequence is TGTGCCAGTAACAGGGGGGTCGACACTGAAGCTTTCTTT.